A selection of T cell receptor beta chains follows, all from one sample in a study of blood T cells in healthy people across ages. TCRdb passed the 5' RACE reads through MiXCR, listing each CDR3 protein once. Here the sample spans about 1.4 million distinct CDR3 sequences, almost 60% being singletons. Sequenced: blood. The receptors here all came from a man in his late teens or twenties in good health. Both conserved end residues are part of each CDR3. Fields, in order: clone size, D gene, J gene, V gene, CDR3 protein, CDR3 DNA. The D gene is left open where the match is weak. The size field is filled for only some rows; it gives once, few, many or a size class.

NA	NA	TRBJ1-1	TRBV6-5	CATISGDEAFF	TGTGCCACCATCAGTGGAGATGAAGCTTTCTTT
few	NA	TRBJ1-4	TRBV12-3/TRBV12-4	CASRVRGSEKLFF	TGTGCCAGCCGAGTCAGGGGTAGTGAAAAACTGTTTTTT
few	NA	TRBJ2-5	TRBV6-5	CASSYGSLQETQYF	TGTGCCAGCAGTTACGGGAGCTTACAAGAGACCCAGTACTTC
NA	NA	TRBJ2-1	TRBV27	CASSLVGGVISEQFF	TGTGCCAGCAGTTTAGTGGGGGGCGTAATCTCTGAGCAGTTCTTC
NA	NA	TRBJ2-7	TRBV5-1	CASRLGPTYEQYF	TGCGCCAGCAGGCTTGGACCGACCTACGAGCAGTACTTC
few	NA	TRBJ2-7	TRBV4-3	CASSLIRDNSYEQYF	TGCGCCAGCAGCCTAATCCGGGACAACTCATACGAGCAGTACTTC
NA	TRBD2	TRBJ2-7	TRBV20-1	CSVPGLVRPREQYF	TGCAGTGTCCCCGGACTAGTGCGTCCACGGGAGCAGTACTTC
NA	TRBD2	TRBJ2-1	TRBV7-2	CASSPRGTSGRTKQFF	TGTGCCAGCAGCCCAAGAGGCACTAGCGGGAGAACGAAGCAGTTCTTC
NA	NA	TRBJ2-7	TRBV20-1	CSASHPDSLDYEQYF	TGCAGTGCTAGCCACCCGGACAGTCTGGATTACGAGCAGTACTTC
NA	TRBD2	TRBJ2-5	TRBV2	CASSGEASGQETQYF	TGTGCCAGCAGTGGAGAGGCTAGCGGCCAAGAGACCCAGTACTTC
few	TRBD1	TRBJ2-7	TRBV28	CASSPTGDIPYEQYF	TGTGCCAGCAGCCCTACAGGGGATATTCCCTACGAGCAGTACTTC
NA	TRBD2	TRBJ2-1	TRBV27	CASSPRLAGGIYNEQFF	TGTGCCAGCAGTCCACGACTAGCGGGAGGGATATACAATGAGCAGTTCTTC
NA	NA	TRBJ2-3	TRBV11-2	CASSLVRGYTDTQYF	TGTGCCAGCAGCTTAGTGCGGGGCTACACAGATACGCAGTATTTT
NA	TRBD2	TRBJ2-1	TRBV7-9	CASSARTSDNEQFF	TGTGCCAGCAGCGCCCGTACTAGCGACAATGAGCAGTTCTTC
NA	NA	TRBJ2-7	TRBV28	CASINYRGYEQYF	TGTGCCAGCATCAATTATCGGGGGTACGAGCAGTACTTC
few	NA	TRBJ2-7	TRBV5-1	CASNPWAVRSYEQYF	TGCGCCAGCAACCCATGGGCGGTTAGATCCTACGAGCAGTACTTC
NA	NA	TRBJ2-3	TRBV5-1	CASSREHSTDTQYF	TGCGCCAGCAGCAGGGAACATAGCACAGATACGCAGTATTTT
NA	TRBD1	TRBJ1-6	TRBV7-2	CASSRQGYNSPLHF	TGTGCCAGCAGCCGACAGGGGTATAATTCACCCCTCCACTTT
NA	NA	TRBJ2-2	TRBV7-6	CAIVRTGELFF	TGTGCCATCGTTAGGACCGGGGAGCTGTTTTTT
once	NA	TRBJ2-7	TRBV3-1	CASHGGFAYEQYF	TGTGCCAGCCATGGGGGGTTCGCCTACGAGCAGTACTTC
NA	NA	TRBJ2-7	TRBV20-1	CSASLQGYEQYF	TGCAGTGCTAGCCTCCAAGGATACGAGCAGTACTTC
NA	TRBD2	TRBJ2-5	TRBV29-1	CSARTSGSVYGTQYF	TGCAGCGCTCGGACTAGCGGGAGCGTTTATGGGACCCAGTACTTC
NA	TRBD2	TRBJ2-5	TRBV5-1	CASSLGLAGVSGETQYF	TGCGCCAGCAGCTTGGGACTAGCGGGAGTAAGTGGGGAGACCCAGTACTTC
NA	NA	TRBJ1-4	TRBV4-3	CASSQDLGPLTANEKLFF	TGCGCCAGCAGCCAAGATCTTGGCCCTCTCACAGCTAATGAAAAACTGTTTTTT
NA	TRBD2	TRBJ2-3	TRBV29-1	CSVERSGSVSDTQYF	TGCAGCGTTGAGCGAAGCGGGAGTGTCTCAGATACGCAGTATTTT